The 32 T cell receptor beta chains presented below share a single source sample, sequenced in a study of regulatory T cells in long-lasting Graves disease. Time point: newly diagnosed GD, antithyroid drugs for less than 3 months. PBMC-derived RNA was used for the TCR library. The TCR beta library used iRepertoire HTBI primers with Arm-PCR amplification of CDR3. Using its own MiXCR run on the multiplex PCR reads, TCRdb lists one record per CDR3 protein. The data hold more than 450,000 distinct CDR3 sequences, with 12% observed a single time. These records were also assigned to another study, of T cells in Graves' hyperthyroidism and ophthalmopathy.

Sequences were derived from peripheral blood mononuclear cells (PBMCs), sampled at new diagnosis, from a patient treated with antithyroid drugs. The source is a woman aged 25 to 39 with Graves disease.

The table lists this clonotype with many counts. V is TRBV5-8 and J is TRBJ1-2; weak D call: TRBD1 (6 bases). Deletions cut 6 bases from V and 1 base from J, with 7 bases between. The CDR3 extends over 12 amino acids. Germline V CDR1 and CDR2: SGHTS, YDEGEE. CDR3 bases: TGTGCCAGCATCAGGGGTAACTATGGCTACACCTTC. It translates to CASIRGNYGYTF.

Ten or more counts support this clonotype. The chain links TRBV4-1 to TRBJ1-5, with D perhaps TRBD1 (6 bases). CDR1 and CDR2 from the germline V gene are MGHRA and YSYEKL. Trimming cost V 0 bases and J 4 bases, with 7 bases left between them. This CDR3 is 14 amino acids long. This CDR3 reads CASSQEQGNQPQHF. The CDR3, as DNA: TGCGCCAGCAGCCAAGAACAGGGAAATCAGCCCCAGCATTTT.

The rearrangement joins TRBV7-2 to TRBJ2-6; 7 bases agree with TRBD1. This CDR3 comprises 18 residues. Unmatched junction bases numbered 6, after V lost 1 base and J lost 0 bases. CDR1 and CDR2 (germline): SGHTA, FQGNSA. CDR3 sequence reads: CASSLVGTANSGANVLTF. The CDR3 DNA reads TGTGCCAGCAGCTTAGTAGGGACAGCCAACTCTGGGGCCAACGTCCTGACTTTC.

This clonotype was found many times. In DNA form, the CDR3 reads TGTGCCAGCAGCCCCCGACTAGCCAGAGAGACCCAGTACTTC. Translating gives CASSPRLARETQYF. V gene TRBV6-2 or TRBV6-3 combines with J gene TRBJ2-5; 7 bases align to TRBD2. The CDR3 loop spans 14 amino acids. The germline gives CDR1 MNHEY, CDR2 SVGEGT. The junction had 8 bases not matched to a gene; V was cut back by 6 bases and J by 4 bases.

This clonotype was seen only a few times. A much larger clone lies one base from this, so it may be a read error. The gene calls are TRBV9 and TRBJ2-7, with D possibly being TRBD2 (5 bases). There are 13 residues in the CDR3. V lost 3 bases and J lost 3, with 10 bases in between. Germline V gene lookup returns CDR1 SGDLS and CDR2 YYNGEE. This chain's CDR3 is CASSAYGDYEQYF. DNA of the CDR3: TGTGCCAGCAGCGCCTACGGGGACTACGAGCAGTACTTC.

V and J are TRBV20-1 and TRBJ2-1; maybe TRBD2 (7 bases). The CDR3 totals 13 residues. Trimming removed 4 bases at V and 6 bases at J, with 13 bases between. Per the germline V gene, CDR1 is DFQATT and CDR2 is SNEGSKA (reference sequence). CDR3 loop: CSANGGLSNEQFF. DNA for the CDR3: TGCAGTGCTAACGGGGGGCTTAGCAATGAGCAGTTCTTC.

This clonotype has ten or more counts. The chain combines TRBV28 with TRBJ2-7; 8 nucleotides align to TRBD1. The CDR3 has 14 residues. Germline lookup yields CDR1 MDHEN and CDR2 SYDVKM. Unmatched junction bases numbered 6, after V lost 6 bases and J lost 2 bases. The CDR3 DNA reads TGTGCCAGCAGCTTGACAGGGGACGCCTACGAGCAGTACTTC. This gives the protein CASSLTGDAYEQYF.

This clonotype was seen at least ten times. The chain joins TRBV20-1 to TRBJ2-5; 7 bases agree with TRBD1. The CDR3 has 16 amino acids. CDR1 and CDR2 from the germline V gene are DFQATT and SNEGSKA (reference sequence). With 6 bases clipped from V and 0 bases from J, the junction kept 13 bases outside the gene matches. CDR3 sequence reads: CSATRDSPTYQETQYF. The CDR3, as DNA: TGCAGTGCCACCCGGGACAGCCCAACGTACCAAGAGACCCAGTACTTC.

The sample holds a few counts of this clonotype. The rearrangement links TRBV7-8 to TRBJ2-1; 14 bases line up with TRBD2. The trim removed 5 bases at V and 8 bases at J, leaving 8 bases unmatched. The CDR3 has 16 amino acids. Germline V CDR1 and CDR2: SGHVS, FQNEAQ. The CDR3 region is CASSPGTSGSGHEQFF. In DNA, the CDR3 is TGTGCCAGCAGCCCCGGGACTAGCGGGAGCGGGCATGAGCAGTTCTTC.

This clonotype was counted a few times. This rearrangement joins TRBV6-4 to TRBJ2-1; weak D call: TRBD2 (6 bases). CDR3 length: 20 amino acids. The ends were cut back, 10 bases at V and 0 bases at J, with 31 bases in the middle. Germline values: CDR1 MRHNA, CDR2 SNTAGT. The DNA of the CDR3 is TGTGCCACCACAGTGCCCTCGGGAGACATCCTTATCAACTCCTACAATGAGCAGTTCTTC. Translated, it gives CATTVPSGDILINSYNEQFF.

Comment on this clonotype: A much larger clone differs by one base, so this may be a read error. V usage is TRBV7-9 and J usage is TRBJ2-1, with 11 bases identical to TRBD2. Trimming cost V 3 bases and J 10 bases; bases outside gene matches: 8. The CDR3 is 15 amino acids. Per germline, CDR1 SEHNR and CDR2 FQNEAQ (reference sequence). CDR3 sequence (DNA): TGTGCCAGCAGCTTGGTAGCGGGAGGGGCCTACGAGCAGTTCTTC. Protein product: CASSLVAGGAYEQFF.

This clonotype appeared a single time. Compared with germline, one end of the junction differs, possibly owing to a read error. The genes are TRBV20-1 and TRBJ2-5; D tentatively fits TRBD1 or TRBD2 (6 bases each). CDR3 size: 11 residues. The germline V gene has CDR1 DFQATT and CDR2 SNEGSKA (reference sequence). The CDR3 sequence: CSATTGQRANF. CDR3 nucleotides: TGCAGTGCTACCACCGGACAGCGGGCTAACTTC.

The rearrangement links TRBV11-1 to TRBJ2-7, with 11 bases aligning to TRBD2. Germline CDR1 reads SGHAT; CDR2 reads FQDESV (reference sequence). The V gene end was trimmed by 4 bases and the J gene end by 3 bases; junction bases not matched to a gene: 8. CDR3 length: 16 amino acids. CDR3 DNA sequence: TGTGCCAGCAGCTCCAGCGGGACTAGCGGAGTCTACGAGCAGTACTTC. Translated, it gives CASSSSGTSGVYEQYF.

This clonotype was recorded at least ten times. The V and J genes are TRBV30 and TRBJ2-5; D is ambiguous. The CDR3 has 13 amino acids. Trimming cost V 1 base and J 2 bases, with 8 bases left between them. Germline assignment: CDR1 GTSNPN and CDR2 SVGIG (reference sequence). The DNA of the CDR3 is TGTGCCTGGAGTGCTCTACTACAAGAGACCCAGTACTTC. This codes for CAWSALLQETQYF.

This clonotype was seen at least ten times. V gene TRBV19 combines with J gene TRBJ2-7, with D perhaps being TRBD1 or TRBD2 (5 bases each). CDR1 and CDR2 from the germline V gene are LNHDA and SQIVND (reference sequence). The CDR3 is made up of 13 amino acids. With 3 bases removed from V and 5 bases from J, the gap between germline ends came to 11 bases. The CDR3 coding sequence is TGTGCCAGTAGTATGAGGGGTTTCGACGAGCAGTACTTC. It yields the protein CASSMRGFDEQYF.

The gene calls are TRBV12-5 and TRBJ1-1; 9 bases line up with TRBD1. The trim removed 6 bases at V and 3 bases at J, leaving 17 bases unmatched. Germline V lookup: CDR1 LGHNT, CDR2 FRNRAP. CDR3 length: 18 amino acids. The CDR3 spells CASGLISSGQGLHTEAFF. CDR3 sequence (DNA): TGTGCTAGTGGCCTCATATCCTCGGGACAGGGACTCCACACTGAAGCTTTCTTT.

This clonotype was picked up many times. J is TRBJ2-1 and V is TRBV7-8, with 7 bases aligning to TRBD2. The CDR3 is made up of 15 amino acids. Unmatched junction bases numbered 4, after V lost 2 bases and J lost 3 bases. The germline gives CDR1 SGHVS, CDR2 FQNEAQ. CDR3 loop: CASSLNRDYYNEQFF. CDR3 nucleotides: TGTGCCAGCAGCTTAAACCGGGACTACTACAATGAGCAGTTCTTC.

There are many counts of this clonotype. V gene TRBV28 combines with J gene TRBJ2-5; TRBD1 matches at 9 bases. Germline V lookup: CDR1 MDHEN, CDR2 SYDVKM. Unmatched junction bases numbered 7, after V lost 3 bases and J lost 5 bases. The CDR3 is 15 residues long. The CDR3 loop is CASSLGQGGSETQYF. CDR3 coding DNA: TGTGCCAGCAGTTTGGGACAGGGAGGCTCGGAGACCCAGTACTTC.

This clonotype was recorded many times. The V and J genes are TRBV28 and TRBJ1-2; 8 bases fit TRBD1. The CDR3 has 14 residues. J lost 4 bases, V lost 6 bases, and 7 bases had no gene match. Germline CDR1 is MDHEN and CDR2 is SYDVKM. CDR3 sequence (DNA): TGTGCCAGCAGCTGGGGGACAGGCTTCTATGGCTACACCTTC. Residues: CASSWGTGFYGYTF.

This clonotype came up many times. This chain joins TRBV19 and TRBJ2-1, with TRBD2 matching 8 bases. V was clipped by 6 bases and J by 3 bases; unmatched bases: 7. The CDR3 runs 15 residues. Germline assignment: CDR1 LNHDA and CDR2 SQIVND (reference sequence). The DNA of the CDR3 is TGTGCCAGTAGCCGACTAAGCGGGGGCTACAATGAGCAGTTCTTC. Protein: CASSRLSGGYNEQFF.

This clonotype was counted ten times or more. This rearrangement joins TRBV13 to TRBJ2-5; maybe TRBD1 (6 bases). V was clipped by 5 bases and J by 2 bases, with 12 bases between them. This CDR3 has 14 amino acids. Germline CDR1 reads PRHDT; CDR2 reads FYEKMQ (reference sequence). In DNA form, the CDR3 reads TGTGCCAGCAGCGGAGACAGGTTTCAAGAGACCCAGTACTTC. Translating gives CASSGDRFQETQYF.

This clonotype occurred many times. CDR3 in amino acids: CASTVPIIGTDTQYF. CDR3 sequence (DNA): TGTGCCAGCACGGTTCCGATAATCGGCACAGATACGCAGTATTTT. This chain joins TRBV2 and TRBJ2-3; D not certain. This CDR3 is 15 amino acids long. Germline CDR1 is SNHLY and CDR2 is FYNNEI. The V end lost 7 bases, the J end lost 1 base, and 15 bases lay between the germline ends.

The CDR3 here is CSARARLAAGELFF. Written as DNA, the CDR3 is TGCAGTGCTAGGGCCCGGCTAGCCGCTGGGGAGCTGTTTTTT. This sequence joins TRBV20-1 and TRBJ2-2; maybe TRBD2 (5 bases). The V end was cut by 3 bases, the J end by 8 bases, with 16 bases between. The germline CDR1 and CDR2 sequences are DFQATT and SNEGSKA (reference sequence). The CDR3 extends over 14 amino acids.

This clonotype showed up many times. The J gene is TRBJ2-1, the V gene TRBV28; D ambiguous. V lost 4 bases to trimming and J lost 7 bases, with 11 bases between them. CDR3 length equals 13 residues. Germline V CDR1 and CDR2: MDHEN, SYDVKM. In nucleotides, the CDR3 is TGTGCCAGCAGTTACACCAATGCGAATGAGCAGTTCTTC. Amino acids: CASSYTNANEQFF. The full variable domain, in which reference TRBV28 and TRBJ2-1 provide the parts outside the CDR3, is DVKVTQSSRYLVKRTGEKVFLECVQDMDHENMFWYRQDPGLGLRLIYFSYDVKMKEKGDIPEGYSVSREKKERFSLILESASTNQTSMYLCASSYTNANEQFFGPGTRLTVL.

This chain uses TRBV7-9 with TRBJ2-3; D is uncertain. Germline-derived CDR1 and CDR2 are SEHNR and FQNEAQ (reference sequence). Trimming pared 11 bases from V and 2 bases from J, leaving 14 bases between. The CDR3 is made up of 13 amino acids. Here the CDR3 reads CAGAATSTDTQYF. CDR3 bases: TGTGCCGGAGCAGCGACCTCCACAGATACGCAGTATTTT.

J is TRBJ2-1 and V is TRBV6-2 or TRBV6-3; 8 positions agree with TRBD1. V was clipped by 4 bases and J by 4 bases; unmatched bases: 3. Germline-derived CDR1 and CDR2 are MNHEY and SVGEGT. The CDR3 totals 14 residues. This chain's CDR3 is CASSSTGGYNEQFF. The CDR3, as DNA: TGTGCCAGCAGTTCTACAGGGGGATACAATGAGCAGTTCTTC.

The chain has TRBV5-1 and TRBJ2-1; the match to TRBD2 covers 7 bases. Germline assignment: CDR1 SGHRS and CDR2 YFSETQ. V lost 5 bases, J lost 5 bases, and 7 bases stayed unmatched. CDR3 length: 14 amino acids. This CDR3 is CASRGRDYNNEQFF. In DNA form, the CDR3 reads TGCGCCAGCAGAGGTCGGGACTATAACAATGAGCAGTTCTTC.

Many counts were recorded for this clonotype. This sequence joins TRBV12-3 or TRBV12-4 and TRBJ2-7, with 10 bases that match TRBD2. The junction had 9 bases not matched to a gene; V was cut back by 6 bases and J by 4 bases. The CDR3 sequence is 15 residues long. The CDR3 DNA reads TGTGCCAGCAGGTCTACTAGCGGGACTTTGTACGAGCAGTACTTC. The encoded protein is CASRSTSGTLYEQYF.

In this sample, this clonotype turned up many times. The gene calls are TRBV11-3 and TRBJ2-2; 9 nucleotides line up with TRBD2. V gave up 8 bases and J gave up 3 bases; unmatched junction bases: 16. The germline gives CDR1 SGHNT, CDR2 YENEEA. The CDR3 contains 18 residues. Here the CDR3 DNA reads TGTGCCAGCCGTTCTGGTGGCATTGGGACTAGCTACACCGGGGAGCTGTTTTTT. Encoded protein: CASRSGGIGTSYTGELFF.

This clonotype was detected only a few times. This sequence joins TRBV27 and TRBJ2-2; D gene ambiguous. The CDR3 has 16 amino acids. Per the germline V gene, CDR1 is MNHEY and CDR2 is SMNVEV (reference sequence). V lost 5 bases, J lost 5 bases, and 18 bases lay in between. CDR3 sequence: CASSQYGDTETGELFF. CDR3 nucleotides: TGTGCCAGCAGTCAATATGGGGATACAGAGACCGGGGAGCTGTTTTTT.

This clonotype was found many times. The rearrangement uses TRBV11-2 and TRBJ2-7; tentatively, D is TRBD1 or TRBD2 (6 bases each). This CDR3 has 16 residues. Trimming left V 3 bases short and J 6 bases short, with 21 bases between. Looked up from germline, CDR1 is SGHAT and CDR2 is FQNNGV. Here the CDR3 DNA reads TGTGCCAGCAGCTTGCCTGGAGATGGCAGGGGAGGCGAGCAGTACTTC. The encoded protein is CASSLPGDGRGGEQYF.

This clonotype has at least ten counts. In DNA, the CDR3 is TGCAGTGCTCCAGCACCTCTGTGGTCCGAGCAGTACTTC. Translation gives CSAPAPLWSEQYF. The V and J genes are TRBV20-1 and TRBJ2-7; no firm D call. This CDR3 has 13 residues. Trimming removed 5 bases at V and 6 bases at J, with 17 bases between. Germline values: CDR1 DFQATT, CDR2 SNEGSKA (reference sequence).